Following are 32 T cell receptor beta chains from one sample sequenced in a study of graft-versus-host responses after intestinal transplantation. The assay was immunoSEQ multiplex PCR, and TCRdb's table has in-frame clones only and misses some. The sample lists about 59,000 clones, 94% occurring once. These receptors have no identified antigens. This specimen consisted of unstimulated CD4+ T cells sorted from spleen or lymph node cells, obtained before transplant. Receptors originate from a human donor who was the organ donor for an intestinal transplant.

This clone was counted a single time. The chain carries TRBV19 and TRBJ1-3, with 7 bases that match TRBD1. With 5 bases clipped from V and 0 bases from J, the junction kept 10 bases outside the gene matches. The CDR3 covers 17 residues. CDR1 LNHDA and CDR2 SQIVND come from the germline V gene (reference sequence). CDR3 sequence (DNA): TGTGCCAGTAGTTCACGGGACAGCCGACACTCTGGAAACACCATATATTTT. Translated, it gives CASSSRDSRHSGNTIYF.

The rearrangement joins TRBV5-6 to TRBJ2-7, with 9 bases identical to TRBD1. Germline V gives CDR1 SGHDT, CDR2 YYEEEE. The CDR3 runs 14 residues. J was trimmed by 3 bases and V by 5 bases; bases with no gene match: 6. The CDR3 loop reads CASRWTGEGYEQYF. CDR3 DNA sequence: TGTGCCAGCAGATGGACAGGGGAGGGCTACGAGCAGTACTTC.

The rearrangement links TRBV7-8 to TRBJ1-2; tentatively, D is TRBD1 (6 bases). Trimming took off 2 bases at V and 6 bases at J, with 7 bases between the two ends. CDR1 is SGHVS, CDR2 FQNEAQ, per germline. The CDR3 is 12 residues long. This chain's CDR3 is CASSLKGDGYTF. The CDR3 DNA reads as TGTGCCAGCAGCTTAAAGGGGGATGGCTACACCTTC.

This chain connects TRBV14 to TRBJ2-1; tentative D call: TRBD1 (5 bases). This CDR3 has 15 residues. Germline V gene lookup returns CDR1 SGHDN and CDR2 FVKESK. Trimming stripped 2 bases from V and 6 bases from J, with 14 bases between. The CDR3 loop reads CASSQRGRARNEQFF. CDR3 DNA sequence: TGTGCCAGCAGCCAACGTGGCAGGGCCCGCAATGAGCAGTTCTTC.

CDR3 nucleotide sequence: TGTGCCACCAGCAGACTTAGCGCTTATAGCACAGATACGCAGTATTTT. The encoded protein is CATSRLSAYSTDTQYF. J is TRBJ2-3 and V is TRBV15, with D possibly TRBD2 on 5 matching bases. With 2 bases removed from V and 0 bases from J, the gap between germline ends came to 12 bases. The germline V gene has CDR1 LNHNV and CDR2 YYDKDF (reference sequence). This CDR3 region has 16 residues.

This chain uses TRBV5-4 with TRBJ2-2, with unresolved D. This CDR3 contains 13 residues. Trimming shortened V by 6 bases and J by 3 bases, and 9 bases separated the two germline ends. Per germline, CDR1 SGHNT and CDR2 YYREEE (reference sequence). The CDR3 reads CASTVAHTGELFF. The CDR3 DNA follows: TGTGCCAGCACCGTGGCCCACACCGGGGAGCTGTTTTTT.

This chain joins TRBV6-6 and TRBJ1-2; maybe TRBD1 (6 bases). The V end lost 5 bases, the J end lost 0 bases, and 13 bases lay between the germline ends. Germline values: CDR1 MNHNY, CDR2 SVGAGI (reference sequence). This CDR3 has 15 amino acids. CDR3 nucleotide sequence: TGTGCCAGCAGTCTAGGACAGAGCTCTAACTATGGCTACACCTTC. Amino acids: CASSLGQSSNYGYTF.

The genes are TRBV6-5 and TRBJ2-7, with D tentatively TRBD1 (5 bases). In germline, CDR1 is MNHEY, CDR2 SVGAGI. V shed 2 bases and J shed 1 base, with 6 bases lying between them. This CDR3 has 13 residues. The CDR3 nucleotides read TGTGCCAGCAGTTACCCAGGGTCCTACGAGCAGTACTTC. This sequence encodes CASSYPGSYEQYF.

The rearrangement joins TRBV20-1 to TRBJ2-1; D unclear. Germline values: CDR1 DFQATT, CDR2 SNEGSKA (reference sequence). The CDR3 sequence is 11 residues long. Trimming cost V 6 bases and J 4 bases, with 7 bases left between them. The CDR3 loop is CSAPKYNEQFF. The CDR3 nucleotides are TGCAGTGCCCCCAAATACAATGAGCAGTTCTTC.

As to this clone: This sample includes further DNA sequences coding for the same CDR3. The J gene is TRBJ2-1, the V gene TRBV7-9; 10 bases agree with TRBD1. V was clipped by 2 bases and J by 10 bases; unmatched bases: 8. This CDR3 spans 15 amino acids. Germline V CDR1 and CDR2: SEHNR, FQNEAQ (reference sequence). The CDR3 sequence: CASSLWDRGHGEQFF. CDR3 nucleotide sequence: TGTGCCAGCAGCTTATGGGACAGGGGCCATGGCGAGCAGTTCTTC.

V and J are TRBV5-6 and TRBJ1-6; 7 nucleotides agree with TRBD1. V gave up 3 bases and J gave up 10 bases; unmatched junction bases: 7. CDR1 and CDR2 (germline): SGHDT, YYEEEE. The CDR3 has 14 amino acids. The CDR3 sequence is CASSSRGKGSPLHF. CDR3 DNA: TGTGCCAGCAGCTCCAGGGGGAAGGGATCACCCCTCCACTTT.

V gene TRBV23-1 combines with J gene TRBJ2-3; a possible D gene is TRBD2 (6 bases). TRBV23-1 is an ORF for which the function is uncertain. The CDR3 totals 13 residues. Trimming removed 10 bases from V and 0 bases from J, with 11 bases in between. The CDR3 here is CAILARSTDTQYF. The CDR3 DNA is TGCGCCATCCTAGCGCGTAGCACAGATACGCAGTATTTT.

This chain joins TRBV7-8 and TRBJ2-7; no reliable D call. The CDR3 spans 12 residues. Trimming removed 1 base from V and 2 bases from J, with 3 bases in between. The germline V gene encodes CDR1 SGHVS and CDR2 FQNEAQ. CDR3 sequence reads: CASSLVAYEQYF. CDR3 DNA sequence: TGTGCCAGCAGCTTAGTGGCCTACGAGCAGTACTTC.

The gene calls are TRBV15 and TRBJ2-1; no firm D call. This CDR3 is built from 15 residues. V was shortened by 3 bases and J by 4 bases, with 13 bases between the two germline ends. In germline, CDR1 is LNHNV, CDR2 YYDKDF (reference sequence). Here the CDR3 reads CATSSAAGLYNEQFF. CDR3 DNA: TGTGCCACCAGCAGCGCCGCCGGCCTGTACAATGAGCAGTTCTTC.

The chain recombines TRBV7-9 with TRBJ1-1; D is unresolved. V was clipped by 5 bases and J by 2 bases, with 12 bases between them. This CDR3 has 14 amino acids. Germline CDR1 and CDR2: SEHNR and FQNEAQ (reference sequence). CDR3 DNA: TGTGCCAGCAGCCCTGGGGTATACAACACTGAAGCTTTCTTT. This codes for CASSPGVYNTEAFF.

The chain combines TRBV2 with TRBJ1-2; D is perhaps TRBD1 (6 bases). Germline lookup yields CDR1 SNHLY and CDR2 FYNNEI. V lost 7 bases and J 6 bases, leaving 15 bases between the germline ends. The CDR3 contains 13 residues. Here the CDR3 reads CASNPRGGNGYTF. In DNA form, the CDR3 reads TGTGCCAGCAACCCGAGAGGGGGAAATGGCTACACCTTC.

This chain uses TRBV6-6 with TRBJ2-7, with TRBD2 matching over 9 bases. Germline values: CDR1 MNHNY, CDR2 SVGAGI (reference sequence). The CDR3 extends over 16 amino acids. Trimming removed 9 bases from V and 5 bases from J; junction bases left unmatched: 17. CDR3 amino acids: CASRRAGGPFTHEQYF. In DNA form, the CDR3 reads TGTGCCAGTCGACGGGCGGGGGGGCCGTTTACTCACGAGCAGTACTTC.

V and J are TRBV11-2 and TRBJ2-5; D is uncertain. The V gene's germline CDR1 is SGHAT and CDR2 FQNNGV. The CDR3 is 12 residues long. Trimming cost V 3 bases and J 5 bases, with 7 bases left between them. CDR3 sequence (DNA): TGTGCCAGCAGCTTGTTAGGGGAGACCCAGTACTTC. Its translation: CASSLLGETQYF. The full variable domain, completed using reference TRBV11-2 and TRBJ2-5, is EAGVAQSPRYKIIEKRQSVAFWCNPISGHATLYWYQQILGQGPKLLIQFQNNGVVDDSQLPKDRFSAERLKGVDSTLKIQPAKLEDSAVYLCASSLLGETQYFGPGTRLLVL.

The chain joins TRBV10-3 to TRBJ1-1; tentative D call: TRBD1 (5 bases). Looked up from germline, CDR1 is ENHRY and CDR2 is SYGVKD. The CDR3 loop spans 15 amino acids. Trimming pared 0 bases from V and 1 base from J, leaving 9 bases between. Here the CDR3 DNA reads TGTGCCATCAGTGAGTCTCGGGACGGGAACACTGAAGCTTTCTTT. Amino acid sequence: CAISESRDGNTEAFF.

V and J are TRBV6-5 and TRBJ1-3; D unresolved. The CDR3 has 12 residues. Germline lookup yields CDR1 MNHEY and CDR2 SVGAGI. V was shortened by 11 bases and J by 4 bases, with 12 bases between the two germline ends. This chain's CDR3 is CAVKGPGNTIYF. The DNA for the CDR3 is TGTGCCGTTAAGGGTCCGGGAAACACCATATATTTT.

This chain connects TRBV7-9 to TRBJ2-3, with D possibly being TRBD1 or TRBD2 (5 bases each). The V and J ends lost 3 bases and 2 bases respectively, with 9 bases between them. Germline assignment: CDR1 SEHNR and CDR2 FQNEAQ (reference sequence). The CDR3 has 14 amino acids. As DNA, the CDR3 is TGTGCCAGCAGCTTGACGGGGCCCACAGATACGCAGTATTTT. Translating gives CASSLTGPTDTQYF. The whole variable domain, remainder taken from reference TRBV7-9 and TRBJ2-3, is DTGVSQNPRHKITKRGQNVTFRCDPISEHNRLYWYRQTLGQGPEFLTYFQNEAQLEKSRLLSDRFSAERPKGSFSTLEIQRTEQGDSAMYLCASSLTGPTDTQYFGPGTRLTVL.

The V gene is TRBV2, the J gene TRBJ2-7; D possibly uses TRBD1 or TRBD2 (7 bases each). The CDR3 runs to 15 residues. The V and J ends lost 2 bases and 8 bases respectively, with 19 bases between them. CDR1 SNHLY and CDR2 FYNNEI come from the germline V gene. DNA of the CDR3: TGTGCCAGCAGTGAACTTGGGAGGGGGCTATCCAAGCAGTACTTC. Its translation is CASSELGRGLSKQYF.

The chain recombines TRBV11-2 with TRBJ1-2; no clear D. Germline loops: CDR1 SGHAT, CDR2 FQNNGV. The CDR3 has 14 residues. V was cut by 1 base and J by 1 base, with 7 bases left in between. The CDR3 loop is CASSLVQSNYGYTF. DNA of the CDR3: TGTGCCAGCAGCTTAGTGCAGAGTAACTATGGCTACACCTTC.

J is TRBJ1-1 and V is TRBV2; tentative D call: TRBD1 (6 bases). V lost 2 bases and J lost 7, with 14 bases in between. CDR3 length equals 14 residues. Germline values: CDR1 SNHLY, CDR2 FYNNEI. The CDR3 reads CASSEIGTQGEAFF. CDR3 coding DNA: TGTGCCAGCAGTGAAATCGGGACACAAGGTGAAGCTTTCTTT. Drawing the rest from reference TRBV2 and TRBJ1-1, the complete variable domain is EPEVTQTPSHQVTQMGQEVILRCVPISNHLYFYWYRQILGQKVEFLVSFYNNEISEKSEIFDDQFSVERPDGSNFTLKIRSTKLEDSAMYFCASSEIGTQGEAFFGQGTRLTVV.

The CDR3 coding sequence is TGTGCCAGCAGCGTAGGTAGCGGGGGGGCAAAAGGGACAGATACGCAGTATTTT. Protein product: CASSVGSGGAKGTDTQYF. The rearrangement links TRBV9 to TRBJ2-3, with 11 positions matching TRBD2. The CDR3 covers 18 residues. Trimming cost V 0 bases and J 3 bases; bases outside gene matches: 9. Germline CDR1 and CDR2: SGDLS and YYNGEE.

The V call is TRBV18, the J call TRBJ1-2, with D possibly TRBD1 on 6 matching bases. In germline, CDR1 is KGHSH, CDR2 LQKENI. The CDR3 has 14 amino acids. The V and J ends lost 3 bases and 2 bases respectively, with 10 bases between them. The CDR3 loop reads CASSPGQKNYGYTF. In DNA form, the CDR3 reads TGTGCCAGCTCACCGGGACAAAAAAACTATGGCTACACCTTC.

The rearrangement uses TRBV2 and TRBJ1-2; D is possibly TRBD1 (6 bases). The germline gives CDR1 SNHLY, CDR2 FYNNEI. CDR3 size: 15 residues. Trimming pared 10 bases from V and 0 bases from J, leaving 18 bases between. This CDR3 is CAIRRGARANYGYTF. CDR3 in DNA: TGTGCCATTAGGCGGGGGGCGAGAGCTAACTATGGCTACACCTTC.

This rearrangement joins TRBV7-9 to TRBJ2-7; D not certain. The V gene lost 3 bases and the J gene lost 0 bases, with 9 bases spanning the gap. The CDR3 length is 14 residues. CDR1 and CDR2 (germline): SEHNR, FQNEAQ (reference sequence). CDR3 coding DNA: TGTGCCAGCAGCTTTACCCGGAACTCCTACGAGCAGTACTTC. Translating gives CASSFTRNSYEQYF.

The chain combines TRBV5-4 with TRBJ2-3; TRBD2 might be the D (5 bases). Trimming stripped 2 bases from V and 3 bases from J, with 13 bases between. The CDR3 extends over 15 amino acids. CDR1 SGHNT and CDR2 YYREEE come from the germline V gene (reference sequence). CDR3 in amino acids: CASSFLDSGTDTQYF. CDR3 nucleotides: TGTGCCAGCAGCTTTCTGGACTCAGGAACAGATACGCAGTATTTT.

This chain links TRBV6-1 with TRBJ2-3, with TRBD2 identical over 8 bases. Germline values: CDR1 MNHNS, CDR2 SASEGT. The J segment lost 1 base and the V segment lost 4 bases, leaving 4 bases of the junction unmatched. The CDR3 contains 15 residues. The CDR3 here is CASSGGGLGTDTQYF. CDR3 nucleotide sequence: TGTGCCAGCAGTGGAGGGGGACTAGGCACAGATACGCAGTATTTT.

The chain couples TRBV5-4 to TRBJ2-5, with TRBD2 identical over 9 bases. CDR1 SGHNT and CDR2 YYREEE come from the germline V gene (reference sequence). The CDR3 loop spans 18 amino acids. Trimming took 2 bases from V and 1 from J; bases not matched to a gene: 12. CDR3 amino acids: CASSLKNSGGPSQETQYF. For the CDR3, the DNA is TGTGCCAGCAGCTTAAAAAATAGCGGGGGCCCCTCCCAAGAGACCCAGTACTTC.

The DNA for the CDR3 is TGTGCTAGTGGTTTGGTACTCAAAGGAAGTCAGCCCCAGCATTTT. This codes for CASGLVLKGSQPQHF. The chain uses TRBV12-5 and TRBJ1-5; no clear D. The V end was cut by 0 bases, the J end by 6 bases, with 12 bases between. The germline gives CDR1 LGHNT, CDR2 FRNRAP. CDR3 length equals 15 residues.